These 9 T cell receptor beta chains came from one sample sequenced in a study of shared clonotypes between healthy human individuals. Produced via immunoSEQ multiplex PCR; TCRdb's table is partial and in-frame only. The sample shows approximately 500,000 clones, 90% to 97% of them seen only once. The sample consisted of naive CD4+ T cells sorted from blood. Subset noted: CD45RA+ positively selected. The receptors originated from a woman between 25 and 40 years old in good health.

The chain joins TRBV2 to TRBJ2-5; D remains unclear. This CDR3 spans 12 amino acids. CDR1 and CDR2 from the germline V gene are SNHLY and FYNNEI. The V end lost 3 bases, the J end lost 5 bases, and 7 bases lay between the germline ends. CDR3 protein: CASSELGETQYF. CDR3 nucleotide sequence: TGTGCCAGCAGTGAGTTGGGGGAGACCCAGTACTTC.

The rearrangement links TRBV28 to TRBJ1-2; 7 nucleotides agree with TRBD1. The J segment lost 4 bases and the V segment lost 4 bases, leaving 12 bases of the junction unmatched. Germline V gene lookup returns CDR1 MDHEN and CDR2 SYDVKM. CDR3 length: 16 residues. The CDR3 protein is CASSSTGSNYFYGYTF. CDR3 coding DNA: TGTGCCAGCAGTTCGACAGGGAGTAACTATTTCTATGGCTACACCTTC.

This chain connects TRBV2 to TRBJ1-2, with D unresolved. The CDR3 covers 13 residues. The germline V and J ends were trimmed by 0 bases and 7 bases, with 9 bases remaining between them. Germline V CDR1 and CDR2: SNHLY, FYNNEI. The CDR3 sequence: CASSEALLGGYTF. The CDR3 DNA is TGTGCCAGCAGTGAAGCGCTTTTGGGTGGCTACACCTTC.

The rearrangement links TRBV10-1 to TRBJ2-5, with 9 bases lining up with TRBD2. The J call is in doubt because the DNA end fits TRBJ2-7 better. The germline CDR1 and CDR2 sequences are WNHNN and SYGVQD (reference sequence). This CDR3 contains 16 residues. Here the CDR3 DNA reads TGCGCCAGCAGTGAGGGATTAGCGGGAGTTCTCTACGAGCAGTACTTC. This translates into CASSEGLAGVLYEQYF.

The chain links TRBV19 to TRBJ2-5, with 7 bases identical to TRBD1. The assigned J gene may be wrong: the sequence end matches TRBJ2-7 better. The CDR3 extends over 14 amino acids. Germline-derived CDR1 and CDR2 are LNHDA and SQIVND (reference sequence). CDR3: CASSTTGTAYEQYF. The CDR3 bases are TGTGCCAGTAGTACAACCGGGACAGCCTACGAGCAGTACTTC.

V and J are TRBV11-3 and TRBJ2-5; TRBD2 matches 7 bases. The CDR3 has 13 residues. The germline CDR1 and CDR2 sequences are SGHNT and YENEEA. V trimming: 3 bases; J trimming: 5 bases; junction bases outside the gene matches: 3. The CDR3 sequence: CASSFGGTETQYF. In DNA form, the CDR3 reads TGTGCCAGCAGCTTCGGGGGGACGGAGACCCAGTACTTC.

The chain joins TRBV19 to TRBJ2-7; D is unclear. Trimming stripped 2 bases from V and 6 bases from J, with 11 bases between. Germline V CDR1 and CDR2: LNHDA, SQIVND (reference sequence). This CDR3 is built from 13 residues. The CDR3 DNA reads TGTGCCAGTAGTATAAAGGTACTCAGCGAGCAGTACTTC. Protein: CASSIKVLSEQYF. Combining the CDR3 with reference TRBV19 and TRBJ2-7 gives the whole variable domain DGGITQSPKYLFRKEGQNVTLSCEQNLNHDAMYWYRQDPGQGLRLIYYSQIVNDFQKGDIAEGYSVSREKKESFPLTVTSAQKNPTAFYLCASSIKVLSEQYFGPGTRLTVT.

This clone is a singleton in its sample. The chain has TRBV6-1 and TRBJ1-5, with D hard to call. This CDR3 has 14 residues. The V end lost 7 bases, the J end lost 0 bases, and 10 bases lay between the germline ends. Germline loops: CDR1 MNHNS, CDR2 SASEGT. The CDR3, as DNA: TGTGCCAGCACCGAGAGGGCTAGCAATCAGCCCCAGCATTTT. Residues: CASTERASNQPQHF.

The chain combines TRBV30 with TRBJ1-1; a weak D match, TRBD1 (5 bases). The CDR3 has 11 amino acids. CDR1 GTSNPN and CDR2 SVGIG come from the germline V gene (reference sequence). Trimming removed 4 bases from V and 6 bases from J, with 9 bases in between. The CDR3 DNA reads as TGTGCCTGGAAAAGGGGCTCTGAAGCTTTCTTT. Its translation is CAWKRGSEAFF.